The present TCR beta chain was sequenced within a study of cytomegalovirus exposure and HLA in healthy donors. CDR3 length: 15 amino acids. The V and J ends lost 7 bases and 2 bases respectively, with 17 bases between them. CDR1 MNHEY and CDR2 SMNVEV come from the germline V gene (reference sequence). Overall study findings and caveats: Judged likely to be a sequencing artifact was a cluster of highly shared sequence variants. According to the study, 160 or so TCR beta chains were cytomegalovirus-associated.

A note on this clone: The antigen remains undetermined.

At the time of sampling, donors were nominally healthy, though unrecorded immune exposures were likely. 13 Jbeta primers and 60 Vbeta primers were used for the PCR. Generated by immunoSEQ multiplex PCR, the TCRdb table keeps only in-frame clones and is missing some. The table records about 160,000 clones, over 60% of them present only once. The J gene is TRBJ1-1, the V gene TRBV27; unclear D gene. Sequencing was performed on PBMCs. This clonotype originated in a woman aged 30 to 39 in good health and CMV-seronegative. The CDR3 DNA reads as TGTGCCAGCAACCGAGTACCGGGTCTCAACACTGAAGCTTTCTTT. Translation gives CASNRVPGLNTEAFF.